This entry features one T cell receptor (beta chain) sequence. The antigen remains unidentified. This entry comes from a study of OX40 agonist ivuxolimab in advanced cancers. Study results and caveats: By week 6 at 0.1 to 3.0 mg/kg, blood CD4+ and CD8+ T cells had expanded clonally.

TCRdb keeps only in-frame clones here, not all; method: immunoSEQ multiplex PCR. Here the sample spans some 57,000 clones, about 87% being singletons. V lost 4 bases and J lost 5; bases outside the gene matches: 10. CDR1 is MNHEY, CDR2 SMNVEV, per germline (reference sequence). The CDR3 length is 15 residues. The material sequenced was CD4+ or CD8+ T cells sorted from blood, taken in a trial of the OX40 agonist ivuxolimab. V gene TRBV27 combines with J gene TRBJ1-2, with 7 positions matching TRBD1. This receptor was obtained from an adult with an advanced solid tumor such as melanoma, head and neck, liver or kidney cancer. Written as DNA, the CDR3 is TGTGCCAGCAGTTCCGTGTTTGACAGGGTATATGGCTACACCTTC. It codes for CASSSVFDRVYGYTF.